These T cell receptor beta chains were read from a single sample in a study of blood T cell repertoires in COVID-19. Method: immunoSEQ multiplex PCR; TCRdb's copy keeps in-frame clones and lacks some. Of about 280,000 clones listed, roughly nine tenths are singletons. Input material: peripheral blood. The receptors were gathered from a woman between 35 and 50 years old who had recovered from COVID-19. CDR3s include the opening cysteine and the closing phenylalanine or tryptophan. Each record gives: J gene, CDR3 length, clone size, V gene, D gene, CDR3 protein, CDR3 DNA. The D gene is left open where the match is weak. Clone size is given for some rows only: seen once, a few or many times, or a class if the clone is expanded.

J gene: TRBJ2-7
CDR3 length: 16
clone size: NA
V gene: TRBV6-2/TRBV6-3
D gene: TRBD2
CDR3 protein: CASSYGGLASSYEQYF
CDR3 DNA: TGTGCCAGCAGTTACGGGGGACTAGCGAGCTCCTACGAGCAGTACTTC

J gene: TRBJ2-5
CDR3 length: 16
clone size: NA
V gene: TRBV7-2
D gene: NA
CDR3 protein: CASSPRASRNQETQYF
CDR3 DNA: TGTGCCAGCAGCCCCCGCGCTAGCCGCAACCAAGAGACCCAGTACTTC

J gene: TRBJ2-2
CDR3 length: 13
clone size: NA
V gene: TRBV3-1/TRBV3-2
D gene: NA
CDR3 protein: CASSLTRGGELFF
CDR3 DNA: TGTGCCAGCAGCCTGACTAGGGGCGGGGAGCTGTTTTTT

J gene: TRBJ2-7
CDR3 length: 14
clone size: NA
V gene: TRBV4-1
D gene: NA
CDR3 protein: CASSKDWLNYEQYF
CDR3 DNA: TGCGCCAGCAGTAAGGACTGGTTGAACTACGAGCAGTACTTC

J gene: TRBJ2-3
CDR3 length: 14
clone size: NA
V gene: TRBV5-1
D gene: NA
CDR3 protein: CASSLTRGTDTQYF
CDR3 DNA: TGCGCCAGCAGCTTGACCAGGGGCACAGATACGCAGTATTTT

J gene: TRBJ1-6
CDR3 length: 15
clone size: NA
V gene: TRBV6-2/TRBV6-3
D gene: TRBD1
CDR3 protein: CASSANGTGNSPLHF
CDR3 DNA: TGTGCCAGCAGTGCAAATGGGACAGGGAATTCACCCCTCCACTTT

J gene: TRBJ1-5
CDR3 length: 16
clone size: few
V gene: TRBV27
D gene: TRBD1
CDR3 protein: CASSPGQGAPFQPQHF
CDR3 DNA: TGTGCCAGCAGCCCCGGACAGGGGGCCCCTTTTCAGCCCCAGCATTTT

J gene: TRBJ2-3
CDR3 length: 17
clone size: NA
V gene: TRBV10-3
D gene: TRBD2
CDR3 protein: CAIGPRGLAGSTDTQYF
CDR3 DNA: TGTGCCATCGGCCCAAGAGGACTAGCGGGAAGCACAGATACGCAGTATTTT

J gene: TRBJ2-2
CDR3 length: 13
clone size: NA
V gene: TRBV30
D gene: NA
CDR3 protein: CAWSVMSAGELFF
CDR3 DNA: TGTGCCTGGAGTGTAATGTCCGCCGGGGAGCTGTTTTTT

J gene: TRBJ2-2
CDR3 length: 18
clone size: many
V gene: TRBV7-9
D gene: TRBD2
CDR3 protein: CASSLGTSGNSNTGELFF
CDR3 DNA: TGTGCCAGCAGCCTTGGGACTAGCGGGAACTCGAACACCGGGGAGCTGTTTTTT

J gene: TRBJ2-7
CDR3 length: 14
clone size: NA
V gene: TRBV28
D gene: TRBD1
CDR3 protein: CASRTGSYPNEQYF
CDR3 DNA: TGTGCCAGCAGGACAGGGTCGTATCCAAACGAGCAGTACTTC

J gene: TRBJ2-5
CDR3 length: 15
clone size: NA
V gene: TRBV30
D gene: TRBD2
CDR3 protein: CAWSLTGGWGETQYF
CDR3 DNA: TGTGCCTGGAGTTTGACGGGAGGGTGGGGAGAGACCCAGTACTTC

J gene: TRBJ2-7
CDR3 length: 17
clone size: NA
V gene: TRBV10-3
D gene: TRBD2
CDR3 protein: CAISDGTSGKLGYEQYF
CDR3 DNA: TGTGCCATCAGTGATGGGACTAGCGGGAAATTAGGGTACGAGCAGTACTTC

J gene: TRBJ2-7
CDR3 length: 14
clone size: NA
V gene: TRBV18
D gene: NA
CDR3 protein: CASSPPRASYEQYF
CDR3 DNA: TGTGCCAGCTCACCCCCCAGGGCCTCCTACGAGCAGTACTTC

J gene: TRBJ2-1
CDR3 length: 17
clone size: NA
V gene: TRBV11-3
D gene: TRBD2
CDR3 protein: CASSLGGSGRAGNEQFF
CDR3 DNA: TGTGCCAGCAGCTTAGGCGGAAGCGGGAGGGCCGGCAATGAGCAGTTCTTC

J gene: TRBJ1-5
CDR3 length: 14
clone size: NA
V gene: TRBV19
D gene: NA
CDR3 protein: CASRNQGTNQPQHF
CDR3 DNA: TGTGCCAGCCGAAACCAGGGGACCAATCAGCCCCAGCATTTT

J gene: TRBJ2-5
CDR3 length: 15
clone size: NA
V gene: TRBV7-3
D gene: TRBD1
CDR3 protein: CASSLGTGGEETQYF
CDR3 DNA: TGTGCCAGCAGCTTAGGGACAGGGGGCGAGGAGACCCAGTACTTC

J gene: TRBJ2-7
CDR3 length: 15
clone size: NA
V gene: TRBV4-1
D gene: NA
CDR3 protein: CASSQAAGPGYEQYF
CDR3 DNA: TGCGCCAGCAGCCAAGCCGCGGGACCAGGCTACGAGCAGTACTTC

J gene: TRBJ2-4
CDR3 length: 13
clone size: NA
V gene: TRBV30
D gene: TRBD1
CDR3 protein: CALQGAAKNIQYF
CDR3 DNA: TGTGCCCTGCAGGGGGCGGCCAAAAACATTCAGTACTTC

J gene: TRBJ2-5
CDR3 length: 16
clone size: NA
V gene: TRBV9
D gene: TRBD2
CDR3 protein: CASSPSTGGGRGTQYF
CDR3 DNA: TGTGCCAGCAGCCCCTCTACGGGGGGGGGCCGAGGGACCCAGTACTTC

J gene: TRBJ1-1
CDR3 length: 14
clone size: NA
V gene: TRBV28
D gene: NA
CDR3 protein: CASSLTGLGYEAFF
CDR3 DNA: TGTGCCAGCAGTTTAACAGGGTTGGGTTACGAAGCTTTCTTT

J gene: TRBJ2-2
CDR3 length: 14
clone size: NA
V gene: TRBV13
D gene: NA
CDR3 protein: CASSALRANGELFF
CDR3 DNA: TGTGCCAGCAGCGCACTGAGGGCAAACGGGGAGCTGTTTTTT

J gene: TRBJ2-5
CDR3 length: 16
clone size: NA
V gene: TRBV6-1
D gene: NA
CDR3 protein: CASSEGPTVGQETQYF
CDR3 DNA: TGTGCCAGCAGTGAAGGTCCCACAGTAGGTCAAGAGACCCAGTACTTC

J gene: TRBJ2-3
CDR3 length: 12
clone size: NA
V gene: TRBV7-9
D gene: NA
CDR3 protein: CASSYSSDTQYF
CDR3 DNA: TGTGCCAGCAGTTATTCTTCAGATACGCAGTATTTT

J gene: TRBJ1-1
CDR3 length: 14
clone size: NA
V gene: TRBV6-5
D gene: NA
CDR3 protein: CASSYSGGGTEAFF
CDR3 DNA: TGTGCCAGCAGTTACTCCGGGGGAGGCACTGAAGCTTTCTTT

J gene: TRBJ1-2
CDR3 length: 14
clone size: NA
V gene: TRBV19
D gene: NA
CDR3 protein: CASSISSGEVGYTF
CDR3 DNA: TGTGCCAGTAGTATCTCTTCGGGGGAGGTGGGCTACACCTTC

J gene: TRBJ1-4
CDR3 length: 17
clone size: NA
V gene: TRBV3-1/TRBV3-2
D gene: NA
CDR3 protein: CASSRTLDSTTNEKLFF
CDR3 DNA: TGTGCCAGCAGCCGAACCCTCGACAGTACAACTAATGAAAAACTGTTTTTT

J gene: TRBJ2-5
CDR3 length: 14
clone size: NA
V gene: TRBV7-8
D gene: NA
CDR3 protein: CASSSQGGRETQYF
CDR3 DNA: TGTGCCAGCAGCTCTCAGGGGGGTAGGGAGACCCAGTACTTC

J gene: TRBJ2-5
CDR3 length: 16
clone size: NA
V gene: TRBV7-8
D gene: TRBD2
CDR3 protein: CASSLEGRREQETQYF
CDR3 DNA: TGTGCCAGCAGCTTAGAGGGGAGGCGGGAGCAAGAGACCCAGTACTTC

J gene: TRBJ1-2
CDR3 length: 14
clone size: NA
V gene: TRBV6-6
D gene: NA
CDR3 protein: CAHSFTPANYGYTF
CDR3 DNA: TGTGCCCACAGCTTTACCCCCGCGAACTATGGCTACACCTTC

J gene: TRBJ1-6
CDR3 length: 15
clone size: NA
V gene: TRBV18
D gene: TRBD1
CDR3 protein: CASSRLQGDNSPLHF
CDR3 DNA: TGTGCCAGCTCACGATTACAGGGGGACAATTCACCCCTCCACTTT

J gene: TRBJ2-1
CDR3 length: 15
clone size: NA
V gene: TRBV9
D gene: TRBD2
CDR3 protein: CASSRRRTSDNEQFF
CDR3 DNA: TGTGCCAGCAGCCGAAGGAGGACTAGCGACAATGAGCAGTTCTTC

J gene: TRBJ1-4
CDR3 length: 19
clone size: NA
V gene: TRBV2
D gene: TRBD1
CDR3 protein: CASSAPGTGINAANEKLFF
CDR3 DNA: TGTGCCAGCAGTGCCCCCGGGACAGGGATTAATGCAGCTAATGAAAAACTGTTTTTT

J gene: TRBJ2-2
CDR3 length: 14
clone size: few
V gene: TRBV4-2
D gene: TRBD2
CDR3 protein: CASKAGGSRGELFF
CDR3 DNA: TGTGCCAGCAAGGCGGGAGGGTCCAGAGGGGAGCTGTTTTTT

J gene: TRBJ2-1
CDR3 length: 14
clone size: NA
V gene: TRBV10-3
D gene: TRBD1
CDR3 protein: CAISSGTGDNEQFF
CDR3 DNA: TGTGCCATCAGTTCCGGGACAGGGGACAATGAGCAGTTCTTC

J gene: TRBJ2-7
CDR3 length: 11
clone size: NA
V gene: TRBV20-1
D gene: TRBD1
CDR3 protein: CSAWDSGEQYF
CDR3 DNA: TGCAGTGCCTGGGACAGCGGCGAGCAGTACTTC

J gene: TRBJ1-4
CDR3 length: 16
clone size: once
V gene: TRBV4-1
D gene: NA
CDR3 protein: CASSQALGWGDEKLFF
CDR3 DNA: TGCGCCAGCAGCCAAGCTCTTGGATGGGGAGATGAAAAACTGTTTTTT

J gene: TRBJ2-2
CDR3 length: 17
clone size: NA
V gene: TRBV9
D gene: NA
CDR3 protein: CASSVDVYQAGTGELFF
CDR3 DNA: TGTGCCAGCAGCGTAGATGTATATCAGGCGGGCACCGGGGAGCTGTTTTTT

J gene: TRBJ2-6
CDR3 length: 14
clone size: NA
V gene: TRBV27
D gene: NA
CDR3 protein: CASRSTPGANVLTF
CDR3 DNA: TGTGCCAGCAGAAGCACTCCGGGGGCCAACGTCCTGACTTTC

J gene: TRBJ1-1
CDR3 length: 17
clone size: NA
V gene: TRBV19
D gene: NA
CDR3 protein: CASSMGLGRGANTEAFF
CDR3 DNA: TGTGCCAGTAGTATGGGTTTGGGACGGGGGGCGAACACTGAAGCTTTCTTT